One T cell receptor beta chain is described in this entry. This sample is drawn from a study of blood T cell repertoires in COVID-19. In the study overall: Collection of acute and convalescent COVID-19 samples took place in the United States, Italy and Spain. Sample material is recorded as cDNA or gDNA derived from T cells, B-cell-depleted T cells, or PBMCs.

In the source study's methods: Amplifying reference gene primers gave estimates of nucleated cell counts. Profiled with immunoSEQ multiplex PCR; TCRdb holds only in-frame clones, not every one. For V, J and clone size, that table is used; D and trimming come from the DNA. This repertoire shows 200,000 or so clones, about 90% found once; its top ten account for about 2.5%. Looked up from germline, CDR1 is SGHTA and CDR2 is FQGTGA. CDR3 length equals 13 residues. V trimming: 5 bases; J trimming: 5 bases; junction bases outside the gene matches: 5. Recruited during active infection, patients (from Seattle) were subsequently followed longitudinally.

V gene TRBV7-3 combines with J gene TRBJ2-5; 7 bases fit TRBD2. The sample taken for sequencing was peripheral blood. This TCR came from a young man with COVID-19, enrolled during active disease. The CDR3 DNA is TGTGCCAGCAGCCAAACTAGCGCTGAGACCCAGTACTTC. It specifies CASSQTSAETQYF.